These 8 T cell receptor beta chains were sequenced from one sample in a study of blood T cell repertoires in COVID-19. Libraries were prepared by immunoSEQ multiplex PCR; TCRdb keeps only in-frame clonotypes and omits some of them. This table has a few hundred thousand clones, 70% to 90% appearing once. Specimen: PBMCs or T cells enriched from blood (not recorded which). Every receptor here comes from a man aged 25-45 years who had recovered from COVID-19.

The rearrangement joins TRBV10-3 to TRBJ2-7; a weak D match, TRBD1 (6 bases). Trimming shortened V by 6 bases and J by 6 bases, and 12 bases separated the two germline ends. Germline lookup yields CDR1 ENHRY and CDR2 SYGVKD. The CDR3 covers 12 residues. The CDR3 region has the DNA TGTGCCATCAGCCGGACAGCCGCCGAGCAGTACTTC. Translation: CAISRTAAEQYF.

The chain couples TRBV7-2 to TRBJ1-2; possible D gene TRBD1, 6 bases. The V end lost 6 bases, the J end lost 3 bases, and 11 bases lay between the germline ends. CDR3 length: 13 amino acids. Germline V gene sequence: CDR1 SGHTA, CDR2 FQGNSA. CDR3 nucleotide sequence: TGTGCCAGCAGGGGCAGACAGGACTATGGCTACACCTTC. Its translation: CASRGRQDYGYTF.

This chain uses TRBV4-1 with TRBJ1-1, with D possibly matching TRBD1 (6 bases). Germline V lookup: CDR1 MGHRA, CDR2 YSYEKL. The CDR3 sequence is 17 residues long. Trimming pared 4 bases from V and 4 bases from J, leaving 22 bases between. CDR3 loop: CASSPDPRQVLRTEAFF. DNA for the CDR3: TGCGCCAGCAGCCCCGACCCCAGACAGGTTCTTCGCACTGAAGCTTTCTTT.

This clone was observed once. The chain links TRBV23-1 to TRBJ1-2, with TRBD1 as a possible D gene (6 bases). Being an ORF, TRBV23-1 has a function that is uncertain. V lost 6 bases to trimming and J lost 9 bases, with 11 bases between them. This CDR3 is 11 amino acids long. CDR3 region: CASSDRWSYTF. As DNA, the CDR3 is TGCGCCAGCAGCGACAGGTGGAGCTACACCTTC.

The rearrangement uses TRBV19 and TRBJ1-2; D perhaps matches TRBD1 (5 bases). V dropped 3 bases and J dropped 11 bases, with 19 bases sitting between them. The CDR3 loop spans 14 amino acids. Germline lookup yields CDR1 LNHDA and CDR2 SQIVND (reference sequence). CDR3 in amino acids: CASSISRGQGTYTF. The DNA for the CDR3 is TGTGCCAGTAGTATCAGTCGTGGGCAGGGAACTTACACCTTC.

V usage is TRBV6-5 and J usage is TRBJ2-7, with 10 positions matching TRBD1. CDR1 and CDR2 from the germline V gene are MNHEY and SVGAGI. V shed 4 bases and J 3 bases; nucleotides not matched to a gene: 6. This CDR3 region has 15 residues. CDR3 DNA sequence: TGTGCCAGCAGTTCTCCCGGGACAGGGGTCTACGAGCAGTACTTC. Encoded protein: CASSSPGTGVYEQYF.

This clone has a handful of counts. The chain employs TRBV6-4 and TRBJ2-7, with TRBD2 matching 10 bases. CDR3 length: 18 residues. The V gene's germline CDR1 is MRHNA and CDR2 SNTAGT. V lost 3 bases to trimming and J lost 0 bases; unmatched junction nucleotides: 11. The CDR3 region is CASSESLAGGSSSYEQYF. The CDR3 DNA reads TGTGCCAGCAGTGAAAGTTTAGCGGGGGGCTCTAGCTCCTACGAGCAGTACTTC.

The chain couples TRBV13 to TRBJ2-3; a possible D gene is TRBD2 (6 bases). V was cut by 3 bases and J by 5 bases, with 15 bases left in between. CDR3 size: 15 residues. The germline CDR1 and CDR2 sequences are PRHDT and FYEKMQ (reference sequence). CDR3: CASSFPRRGQDTQYF. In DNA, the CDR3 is TGTGCCAGCAGCTTCCCCCGGCGGGGTCAAGATACGCAGTATTTT.